Only one count was recorded for the clone carrying this TCR beta chain. Its antigen remains unidentified. The CDR3 runs to 13 residues. V shed 6 bases and J 12 bases; nucleotides not matched to a gene: 6. Germline V gene sequence: CDR1 ENHRY, CDR2 SYGVKD. PCR involved 60 Vbeta and 13 Jbeta primers. Measured with immunoSEQ multiplex PCR; TCRdb has only the in-frame clones, and not every one. The data show about 220,000 clones, approximately 80% seen once. The data derive from a study of cytomegalovirus exposure and HLA in healthy donors. Study results and caveats: In the analysis, some V segments, TRBV6-2 and TRBV6-3 included, were excluded as indistinguishable.

The source material was PBMCs. The sequence was collected from a boy between 2 and 10 years old in good health and CMV-seronegative. The chain recombines TRBV10-3 with TRBJ2-1, with 12 positions matching TRBD2. The CDR3 nucleotides read TGTGCCATCAGGAGGACTAGCGGGGTTTGGCAGTTCTTC. Its translation: CAIRRTSGVWQFF.